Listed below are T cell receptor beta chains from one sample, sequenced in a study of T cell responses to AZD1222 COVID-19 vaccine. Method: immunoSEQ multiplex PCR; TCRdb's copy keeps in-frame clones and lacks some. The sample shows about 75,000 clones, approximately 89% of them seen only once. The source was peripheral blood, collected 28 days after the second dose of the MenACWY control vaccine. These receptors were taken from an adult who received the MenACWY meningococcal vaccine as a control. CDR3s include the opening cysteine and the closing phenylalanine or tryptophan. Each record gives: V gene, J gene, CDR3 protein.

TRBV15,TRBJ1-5,CATSRDFTGQGSQPQHF
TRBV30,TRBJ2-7,CAWSVLGAAGSYEQYF
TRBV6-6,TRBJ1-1,CASRGRVDTEAFF
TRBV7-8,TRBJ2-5,CASSFGTTGTQYF
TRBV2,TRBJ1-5,CASSAQGANQPQHF
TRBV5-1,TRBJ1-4,CASSLGGATNEKLFF
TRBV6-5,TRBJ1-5,CASSPDRNQPQHF
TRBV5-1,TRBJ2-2,CASSLNVGANTGELFF
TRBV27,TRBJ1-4,CASRDRLTNEKLFF
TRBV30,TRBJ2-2,CAWSPLLWRSTGELFF
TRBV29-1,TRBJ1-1,CSGGGAYTEAFF
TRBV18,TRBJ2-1,CASSRDYSQSSYNEQFF
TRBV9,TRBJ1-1,CASSTYDTNTEAFF
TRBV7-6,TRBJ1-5,CASSSGQGRYSNQPQHF
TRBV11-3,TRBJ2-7,CASSQGTPGLAGSYEQYF
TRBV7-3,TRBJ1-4,CASSPTGMMGEKLFF
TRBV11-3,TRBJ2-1,CASSLNSYNEQFF
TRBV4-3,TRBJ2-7,CASSQGDRNTYEQYF
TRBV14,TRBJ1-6,CASSTRDRGGSPLHF
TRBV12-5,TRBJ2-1,CASAPGQADNEQFF
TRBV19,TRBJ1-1,CASSFGTGVTEAFF
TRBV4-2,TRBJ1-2,CASSQEGQIYGYTF
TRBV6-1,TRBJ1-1,CASSEGVVGTEAFF
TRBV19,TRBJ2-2,CASSPQGYTGELFF
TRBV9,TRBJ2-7,CASSRLDSYEQYF
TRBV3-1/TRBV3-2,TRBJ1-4,CASSQRLLRGEKLFF
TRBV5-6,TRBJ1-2,CASSPQTTGLGYTF
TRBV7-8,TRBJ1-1,CASSLTTAQNTEAFF
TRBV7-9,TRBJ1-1,CASSSTSRGLEAFF
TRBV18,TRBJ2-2,CASSPVHTGELFF
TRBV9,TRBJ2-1,CASSGTFGNEQFF
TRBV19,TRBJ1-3,CASSRGGNSGNTIYF
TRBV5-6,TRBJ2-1,CASSLVSSYNEQFF
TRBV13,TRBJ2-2,CASSFGLAGGSGELFF
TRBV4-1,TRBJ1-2,CASSFTTTDYGYTF
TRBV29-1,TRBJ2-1,CSVEQGRSSYNEQFF
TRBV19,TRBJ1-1,CASSITEITEAFF